The rows below give T cell receptor beta chains drawn from one sample of a study of tumor and adjacent non-tumor tissue in lung cancer. TCRdb re-analysed the multiplex PCR reads in MiXCR, keeping a single row per CDR3 protein. The data contain more than 75,000 distinct CDR3 sequences, 80% of them singletons. The sequenced sample was distant non-tumor lung tissue. These receptors were obtained from a man in his fifties or sixties with small cell lung cancer. Both conserved end residues are part of each CDR3. A D gene is named only where the DNA matches it firmly. The listing skips clone size in some rows; elsewhere it reads once, few, many or a size class.

TRBD1 | TRBJ2-5 | TRBV6-1 | many | TGTGCCAGCAGTGAAGTCCCCACAGGGGGCGCGTTGAAGACCCAGTACTTC | CASSEVPTGGALKTQYF
NA | TRBJ2-1 | TRBV7-6 | once | TGTGCCAGCAGCTTAGCTATTGGGGGGTTACATTTCTTC | CASSLAIGGLHFF
NA | TRBJ1-1 | TRBV11-2 | NA | TGTGCCAGCCTACAGACATGGCGGGGATTAAACACTGAAGCTTTCTTT | CASLQTWRGLNTEAFF
NA | TRBJ2-1 | TRBV11-1 | NA | TGTGCCATCAGCTCAGAGAGGACGACCTACAATAAGCAGTTCTTC | CAISSERTTYNKQFF
TRBD1 | TRBJ2-7 | TRBV6-5 | NA | TGTGCCTGCACTTACTCGGGCAGGGGGTGCGAGCAGTACTTC | CACTYSGRGCEQYF
TRBD2 | TRBJ2-3 | TRBV6-2/TRBV6-3 | NA | TGTGCAAGCAGTTACACTATACGCGGGAGGGCCGAAGATACGCAGTATTTT | CASSYTIRGRAEDTQYF
NA | TRBJ2-3 | TRBV11-2 | NA | TGTGGCAGCAGGTTACTAGGTGGAGGGCCAGATACGCAGTATTTT | CGSRLLGGGPDTQYF
TRBD2 | TRBJ2-1 | TRBV7-9 | NA | TGTGCCACCAGCTTGTTCTACGGGACTAGCGGGAGGGCGAGGAATGAGCAGTTCTTC | CATSLFYGTSGRARNEQFF
TRBD2 | TRBJ2-2 | TRBV28 | few | TGTGCCAGCGGCTTGCTAGCGGGAGTCGGCACCGGGGAGCTGTTTTTT | CASGLLAGVGTGELFF
TRBD2 | TRBJ2-3 | TRBV29-1 | NA | TGCAGCGTGGAGGGACTAGCGGGAGGTATCTCAGATACGCAGTATTTT | CSVEGLAGGISDTQYF
NA | TRBJ2-3 | TRBV12-3/TRBV12-4 | NA | TGTGCCAGCAGTTTAGGGGGCCCCGAGATGCGGAATACGCAGTATTTT | CASSLGGPEMRNTQYF
NA | TRBJ2-1 | TRBV20-1 | NA | TGCAGTGCCCCTCGGTGGGGAGATGAGCACTTCTTC | CSAPRWGDEHFF
TRBD2 | TRBJ2-1 | TRBV11-1 | NA | TGCGCCAGCAGCTCAGAGTCGAGGACTAGCGGGAGTGGTGATGAGCAGTTCTTC | CASSSESRTSGSGDEQFF
NA | TRBJ1-5 | TRBV4-1 | NA | TGCGTCAGCACGCAGGGGATGTCTCAGCCCCAGCATTTT | CVSTQGMSQPQHF
NA | TRBJ2-6 | TRBV13 | NA | TGTGCCAGCAGCTTAAACCGGGACAACTCTGGGGCTAACGTCCTGACTTTC | CASSLNRDNSGANVLTF
NA | TRBJ1-3 | TRBV9 | few | TGTGCCAACAGCCAAAGCGGAAACACCATATATTTT | CANSQSGNTIYF
TRBD2 | TRBJ2-3 | TRBV4-2 | NA | TGTGCCAGCAGCCATACGGGAGGAGCGCCAGATACGCAGTATTTT | CASSHTGGAPDTQYF
NA | TRBJ2-3 | TRBV6-5 | NA | TGTGCCAGCAGTTACGTATCTAGCGTGAGTGGTACGCAGTATTTT | CASSYVSSVSGTQYF
TRBD2 | TRBJ2-1 | TRBV11-2 | few | TGCGCCAGCAGCTTAGGACTAGCGGGCGCCTACCCTAAGCAGTTCTTC | CASSLGLAGAYPKQFF
NA | TRBJ1-1 | TRBV29-1 | few | TGCAACGTTACAGGTTACAGCGACACTGAAGCTTTCTTT | CNVTGYSDTEAFF
NA | TRBJ1-2 | TRBV18 | NA | TGTGCCAGCTCACCCCGGACGGCGGATGGCTACACCTTC | CASSPRTADGYTF
TRBD2 | TRBJ2-2 | TRBV5-4 | few | TGTGTCAGCAGCCTCGGGACTAGCGGGACCTTATACACCGGGAAGCTGTTTTTT | CVSSLGTSGTLYTGKLFF
NA | TRBJ1-1 | TRBV20-1 | many | TGCAGTGCTAGAAGTGGGCTGGGCACTCTATCCAACACTGAAGCTTTCTTT | CSARSGLGTLSNTEAFF
TRBD1 | TRBJ1-2 | TRBV29-1 | NA | TGCAGCATCGAACCCGGGACAGGGGCAAGTGGCTACACCTTC | CSIEPGTGASGYTF
TRBD2 | TRBJ2-7 | TRBV29-1 | NA | TGCAGCGTTGACCCGAGGTCACTAGCGGGTAGAGAGCAGTACTTC | CSVDPRSLAGREQYF
TRBD2 | TRBJ2-2 | TRBV6-5 | NA | TGTGCCAACAGACAGTCCAGCGGGATGTCAGGTGAGCTGTTTTTT | CANRQSSGMSGELFF
TRBD2 | TRBJ2-3 | TRBV30 | few | TGTGCCTGTAAAAAATCGGGAGGAGGGACAGATACGCAGTATTTT | CACKKSGGGTDTQYF
NA | TRBJ2-2 | TRBV11-2 | medium-sized | TGTGCCAGCAGCTTAGTGGGCACCGGGGAGCTGTTTTTT | CASSLVGTGELFF
NA | TRBJ1-4 | TRBV9 | NA | TGTGCCAGCAGCCCGCGGGAAATCCAGAATGAAAAACTGTTTTTT | CASSPREIQNEKLFF
NA | TRBJ2-3 | TRBV30 | NA | TGTGTCTGGAGTGAAGGGGCAACTGATACGCAGTATTTT | CVWSEGATDTQYF
NA | TRBJ1-1 | TRBV29-1 | many | TGCAGCGTTGAAGGTGGATCCGCTGAAGCTTTCTTT | CSVEGGSAEAFF
NA | TRBJ2-3 | TRBV29-1 | NA | TGCAGCGTTTTTGATGGGGCCGGAGATACGCAGTATTTT | CSVFDGAGDTQYF
TRBD2 | TRBJ2-7 | TRBV29-1 | NA | TGCACCGTTGGGTCGGGGGGGACCTACGAGCAATACTTC | CTVGSGGTYEQYF
NA | TRBJ2-1 | TRBV6-5 | NA | TGTGTCAGCAGTTACGCTCGGGTAGTGGGTAATGAGCAGTTCTTC | CVSSYARVVGNEQFF
TRBD1 | TRBJ1-1 | TRBV5-4 | NA | TGTGCCAGCAGCATACGGACAGGGGGAATCACTGAAGTTTTCTTT | CASSIRTGGITEVFF
NA | TRBJ2-3 | TRBV11-2 | NA | TGTGCCAGTAGTTCATGGGGGGCCACATATACGCAGTATTTT | CASSSWGATYTQYF
TRBD2 | TRBJ2-1 | TRBV24-1 | NA | TGTGCCACTAGTGATCAACTAGCGGGAGGGCTCAATGACCAGTTCTTC | CATSDQLAGGLNDQFF
NA | TRBJ2-5 | TRBV7-9 | once | TGTGCCAGCAGCCAACAGGGTTCTTGGGAGACCCAATACTTC | CASSQQGSWETQYF
TRBD2 | TRBJ2-5 | TRBV29-1 | NA | TGCAGCATTGATAGCGGCGCGGGAGACCCGTTAGCTGAGTACTTC | CSIDSGAGDPLAEYF
NA | TRBJ2-3 | TRBV4-1 | many | TGCGCCAGCAGCCAAGTCCTTACTAAACAGGGCACAGATACGCAGTATTTT | CASSQVLTKQGTDTQYF
NA | TRBJ1-2 | TRBV6-5 | NA | TGTGCCGGCAGTGACCCGGGGCATACCTATGGCTACACCTTC | CAGSDPGHTYGYTF
TRBD2 | TRBJ2-7 | TRBV29-1 | NA | TGCAGCGTTGGGTCGGGGGGGACCTATAAGCAGTACTTC | CSVGSGGTYKQYF
NA | TRBJ2-3 | TRBV5-4 | NA | TGTGCCAGCAGCTTGAGGGTTACCAGCACAACAGATACGCAGTATTTT | CASSLRVTSTTDTQYF
NA | TRBJ2-1 | TRBV6-5 | NA | TGTGCCAGCAGTTACGAGGAAGGGGGGGGTGCCGGGGAACAGATCTTC | CASSYEEGGGAGEQIF
NA | TRBJ1-6 | TRBV13 | NA | TGTGCCAGCGGCCAAAACGACGGAAGCTCCTATAATTCACTCTTCCACTTT | CASGQNDGSSYNSLFHF